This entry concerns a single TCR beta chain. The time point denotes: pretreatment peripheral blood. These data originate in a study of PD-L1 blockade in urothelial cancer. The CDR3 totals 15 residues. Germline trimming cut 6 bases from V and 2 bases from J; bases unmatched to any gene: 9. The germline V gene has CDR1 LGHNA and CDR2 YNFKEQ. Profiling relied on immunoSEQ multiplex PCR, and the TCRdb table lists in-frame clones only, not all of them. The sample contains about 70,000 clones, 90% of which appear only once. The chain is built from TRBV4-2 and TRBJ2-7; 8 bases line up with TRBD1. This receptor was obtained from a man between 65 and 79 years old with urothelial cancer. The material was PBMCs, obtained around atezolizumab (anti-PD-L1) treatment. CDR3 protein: CASSPRGLGAYEQYF. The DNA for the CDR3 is TGTGCCAGCAGTCCCAGGGGGCTCGGGGCCTACGAGCAGTACTTC.